These 10 T cell receptor beta chains came from one sample sequenced in a study of CD4+ T cells in melanoma. The repertoire was sequenced with immunoSEQ multiplex PCR; TCRdb's copy has only in-frame clones and lacks some. The data hold approximately 19,000 clones, with about three quarters observed a single time. The receptors originated from a human donor with melanoma.

V usage is TRBV28 and J usage is TRBJ2-1; 12 nucleotides agree with TRBD2. The V gene's germline CDR1 is MDHEN and CDR2 SYDVKM. J was trimmed by 8 bases and V by 6 bases; bases with no gene match: 8. The length of the CDR3 is 15 residues. The CDR3 loop reads CASRASGGARYEQFF. For the CDR3, the DNA is TGTGCCAGCAGAGCTAGCGGGGGGGCCCGGTATGAGCAGTTCTTC.

This clone was detected only a few times. The genes are TRBV4-2 and TRBJ1-1, with a tentative D call TRBD1 (5 bases). This CDR3 contains 18 residues. Germline V gene data show CDR1 as LGHNA and CDR2 as YNFKEQ. V lost 0 bases and J 0 bases, leaving 17 bases between the germline ends. CDR3 nucleotides: TGTGCCAGCAGCCAAGACGATAATCGGGACGGGATGAACACTGAAGCTTTCTTT. It translates to CASSQDDNRDGMNTEAFF.

This rearrangement joins TRBV18 to TRBJ1-5; D gene ambiguous. Trimming removed 3 bases from V and 4 bases from J, with 13 bases in between. The CDR3 spans 15 residues. Per the germline V gene, CDR1 is KGHSH and CDR2 is LQKENI. CDR3 bases: TGTGCCAGCTCACCTTCAGACGGACGGAATCAGCCCCAGCATTTT. Translating it yields CASSPSDGRNQPQHF.

The CDR3 nucleotides read TGTGCCAGCAGCCCTCGGGACCGCCTTTCAAATTCACCCCTCCACTTT. This codes for CASSPRDRLSNSPLHF. The chain combines TRBV5-8 with TRBJ1-6; tentatively, D is TRBD1 (5 bases). Germline-derived CDR1 and CDR2 are SGHTS and YDEGEE. CDR3 length equals 16 residues. V lost 4 bases and J 7 bases, leaving 18 bases between the germline ends.

V gene TRBV5-1 combines with J gene TRBJ1-4; D is perhaps TRBD1 (5 bases). The CDR3 runs to 13 residues. Germline V gene lookup returns CDR1 SGHRS and CDR2 YFSETQ. The V gene lost 4 bases and the J gene lost 7 bases, with 11 bases spanning the gap. The CDR3 coding sequence is TGCGCCAGCAGCAAGGGGTGGGGTGAAAAACTGTTTTTT. Amino acids: CASSKGWGEKLFF.

The count of this clone is one. The chain is built from TRBV7-2 and TRBJ2-4; D possibly corresponds to TRBD1 (6 bases). Germline CDR1 reads SGHTA; CDR2 reads FQGNSA. CDR3 length equals 16 residues. With 5 bases removed from V and 2 bases from J, the gap between germline ends came to 16 bases. CDR3 nucleotide sequence: TGTGCCAGCAGCCCGGCCGGGACACTCACCAAAAACATTCAGTACTTC. It encodes CASSPAGTLTKNIQYF.

This clone was recorded only once. The sample carries other DNA sequences with the same CDR3. This chain connects TRBV11-2 to TRBJ2-3; D is unclear. V was cut by 1 base and J by 2 bases, with 4 bases left in between. CDR3 size: 13 residues. Germline V gene lookup returns CDR1 SGHAT and CDR2 FQNNGV. As DNA, the CDR3 is TGTGCCAGCAGCTTAGGGATCACAGATACGCAGTATTTT. Protein product: CASSLGITDTQYF.

The genes are TRBV5-1 and TRBJ2-1; D is perhaps TRBD1 or TRBD2 (5 bases each). The length of the CDR3 is 17 residues. V shed 4 bases and J shed 7 bases, with 24 bases lying between them. The germline V gene has CDR1 SGHRS and CDR2 YFSETQ. CDR3 amino acids: CASSTRTPGPSGNEQFF. In DNA, the CDR3 is TGCGCCAGCAGCACCCGAACCCCGGGACCGTCTGGAAATGAGCAGTTCTTC.

The genes are TRBV19 and TRBJ1-1; perhaps TRBD1 as D (6 bases). The V end was cut by 6 bases, the J end by 7 bases, with 18 bases between. Germline CDR1 LNHDA, CDR2 SQIVND (reference sequence). The CDR3 consists of 14 residues. The CDR3 DNA is TGTGCCAGTAGAATGAACAGGGATCAGGGTGAAGCTTTCTTT. It encodes CASRMNRDQGEAFF. The full variable domain, completed using reference TRBV19 and TRBJ1-1, is DGGITQSPKYLFRKEGQNVTLSCEQNLNHDAMYWYRQDPGQGLRLIYYSQIVNDFQKGDIAEGYSVSREKKESFPLTVTSAQKNPTAFYLCASRMNRDQGEAFFGQGTRLTVV.

The chain couples TRBV5-8 to TRBJ2-3, with 13 bases fitting TRBD2. Trimming cost V 0 bases and J 6 bases; bases outside gene matches: 7. The length of the CDR3 is 17 residues. Germline V gene data show CDR1 as SGHTS and CDR2 as YDEGEE. The CDR3 is CASSLETSGGQGDTQYF. The CDR3, as DNA: TGTGCCAGCAGCTTGGAGACTAGCGGGGGGCAGGGGGATACGCAGTATTTT.